The rows below give T cell receptor beta chains drawn from one sample of a study of lymphopenia after photon versus proton radiotherapy. The table came from immunoSEQ multiplex PCR; TCRdb's copy has only in-frame clones and leaves some out. The sample lists 160,000 or so clones; 80% to 90% were seen once. The sequencing here drew on peripheral blood, taken from a patient treated with photon-based radiotherapy. These receptors all come from a man in his forties or fifties with gastric cancer. Both conserved end residues are part of each CDR3. A D gene is named only where the DNA matches it firmly. For some rows the clone size is stated as once, few or many, or as a class when expanded; others skip it.

j_gene,d_gene,v_gene,abundance,CDR3nt,CDR3aa
TRBJ1-1,.,TRBV7-2,once,TGTGCCAGCACCTCGTGGATAGGGGCCCCGGAAGCTTTCTTT,CASTSWIGAPEAFF
TRBJ1-2,TRBD1,TRBV30,.,TGTGCCTGGAGTGTAGCCAGGGGGCATTTCAGCTACACCTTC,CAWSVARGHFSYTF
TRBJ2-2,.,TRBV29-1,few,TGCAGCGTTGAAGATAAGGGAAGCGAGAACACCGGGGAGCTGTTTTTT,CSVEDKGSENTGELFF
TRBJ2-7,.,TRBV5-1,.,TGCGCCAGCAGCTTGGAATGGGGGGCTCGATCCTACGAGCAGTACTTC,CASSLEWGARSYEQYF
TRBJ1-2,TRBD1,TRBV7-2,.,TGTGCCAGCAGCTTAGCCCCGAACAGGGGGGAGGATGGCTACACCTTC,CASSLAPNRGEDGYTF
TRBJ2-7,.,TRBV10-2,.,TGCGCCAGCACGGATGATTTTACCTACGAGCAGTACTTC,CASTDDFTYEQYF
TRBJ2-5,TRBD1,TRBV19,.,TGTGCCAGTAGTCCGACAGGGGTGGTTGAGACCCAGTACTTC,CASSPTGVVETQYF
TRBJ2-7,.,TRBV5-1,.,TGCGCCAGCAGCTGGAGGGACCCCTACGAGCAGTACTTC,CASSWRDPYEQYF
TRBJ2-7,.,TRBV19,.,TGTGCCAGTAGTACATCCACCCTCTCCTCCTACGAGCAGTACTTC,CASSTSTLSSYEQYF
TRBJ1-1,TRBD1,TRBV2,once,TGTGCCAGCAGTAGAAGGGACAGGGCGACTGAAGCTTTCTTT,CASSRRDRATEAFF
TRBJ1-2,TRBD1,TRBV11-2,.,TGTGCCAGCAGCACGGGACAGGGGATAAACTATGGCTACACCTTC,CASSTGQGINYGYTF
TRBJ1-1,TRBD1,TRBV18,.,TGTGCCAGCTCAACAGGGGGCGGGGGTGAAGCTTTCTTT,CASSTGGGGEAFF
TRBJ1-5,.,TRBV28,.,TGTGCCAGCAGTTTATGGGCAGGGTCTCAGCCCCAGCATTTT,CASSLWAGSQPQHF
TRBJ2-1,TRBD2,TRBV5-1,.,TGCGCCAGCAGCCCGACACTAGCGGGAGGGCGAAGCTCCTACAATGAGCAGTTCTTC,CASSPTLAGGRSSYNEQFF
TRBJ2-2,TRBD2,TRBV30,.,TGTGCCTGGAGTGTACTGGGAGGAGCGGGAGGCACCGGGGAGCTGTTTTTT,CAWSVLGGAGGTGELFF
TRBJ2-3,TRBD2,TRBV7-9,few,TGTGCCAGCAGCCTCGCGGGAGAGGGGTCTAGCACAGATACGCAGTATTTT,CASSLAGEGSSTDTQYF
TRBJ1-5,TRBD1,TRBV7-9,.,TGTGCCAGCAGCCTCGACAGGGGAGGACAGCCCCAGCATTTT,CASSLDRGGQPQHF
TRBJ2-1,TRBD1,TRBV29-1,.,TGCAGCGTGGGACAGGTTCGTAGCTCCTACAATGAGCAGTTCTTC,CSVGQVRSSYNEQFF
TRBJ1-5,TRBD1,TRBV28,.,TGTGCCAGCAGTAACGGGACAGGTTACAATCAGCCCCAGCATTTT,CASSNGTGYNQPQHF
TRBJ1-2,.,TRBV6-6,.,TGTGCCAGCATTAAAGGGGTGTGGGGGGCGGACTATGGCTACACCTTC,CASIKGVWGADYGYTF
TRBJ1-3,.,TRBV7-6,.,TGTGCCAGCAGCCCCGACGGCTCTGGAAACACCATATATTTT,CASSPDGSGNTIYF
TRBJ1-1,.,TRBV15,many,TGTGCCACCAGCAGAGATCGGCAGGGGAGGCAAGCTTTCTTT,CATSRDRQGRQAFF
TRBJ1-4,.,TRBV18,.,TGTGCCAGCTCACCCCCGTCCGGGGGGACTAATGAAAAACTGTTTTTT,CASSPPSGGTNEKLFF
TRBJ2-5,TRBD2,TRBV7-3,.,TGTGCCAGCAGCCCATTGGAGCGGGAGGTTGGCGAGACCCAGTACTTC,CASSPLEREVGETQYF
TRBJ1-1,.,TRBV6-5,.,TGTGCCAGCAGTTTGGTGGGCGGTAACACTGAAGCTTTCTTT,CASSLVGGNTEAFF
TRBJ2-7,.,TRBV19,.,TGTGCCAGTAGGACGGACAACTCCTACGAGCAGTACTTC,CASRTDNSYEQYF
TRBJ2-1,.,TRBV18,.,TGTGCCAGCTCACCAGAGGGAGGGGGTTACAATGAGCAGTTCTTC,CASSPEGGGYNEQFF
TRBJ1-1,TRBD1,TRBV29-1,.,TGCAGCGTCGAGGGGACAGGGGGCGCATACACTGAAGCTTTCTTT,CSVEGTGGAYTEAFF
TRBJ2-7,.,TRBV9,.,TGTGCCAGCGGCTCGGGACTTTTCTACGAGCAGTACTTC,CASGSGLFYEQYF
TRBJ1-1,.,TRBV27,.,TGTGCCAGCATTAAGGGGACGCTGGGAACTGAAGCTTTCTTT,CASIKGTLGTEAFF
TRBJ1-1,TRBD1,TRBV18,.,TGTGCCAGCTCACCCGGACAGGTTAATGTTGAAGCTTTCTTT,CASSPGQVNVEAFF
TRBJ2-1,TRBD2,TRBV7-7,few,TGTGCCAGCAGCTTAGAGCGGGGGTCCTACAATGAGCAGTTCTTC,CASSLERGSYNEQFF
TRBJ2-3,TRBD2,TRBV28,.,TGTGCCAGCAGTACGGGACTAGCGGGAGCCCCCACAGATACGCAGTATTTT,CASSTGLAGAPTDTQYF
TRBJ2-2,TRBD2,TRBV6-5,.,TGTGCCAGCAGTTACTTCGGGGGGACGGGGGAGCTGTTTTTT,CASSYFGGTGELFF
TRBJ2-3,TRBD2,TRBV11-3,.,TGTGCCAGCAGCACCCGACTAGCGGGAGCTGAAGATACGCAGTATTTT,CASSTRLAGAEDTQYF
TRBJ2-1,.,TRBV30,.,TGTGCCTGGAGTTTGGAGACCTACAATGAGCAGTTCTTC,CAWSLETYNEQFF
TRBJ2-5,TRBD2,TRBV5-1,.,TGCGCCAGCAGCTTGCCCGTGGGAGGGGAGACCCAGTACTTC,CASSLPVGGETQYF
TRBJ2-7,.,TRBV19,.,TGTGCCAGTTCTCTTAGCGCCTCCTACGAGCAGTACTTC,CASSLSASYEQYF
TRBJ2-7,.,TRBV30,.,TGTGCCTGGAGTAAAGGGACCGCCTACGAGCAGTACTTC,CAWSKGTAYEQYF
TRBJ2-7,.,TRBV29-1,.,TGCAGCGTTGTTCTCTCCTACGAGCAGTACTTC,CSVVLSYEQYF
TRBJ2-2,.,TRBV28,.,TGTGCCAGCAGCCCGGGGACATCAACCGGGGAGCTGTTTTTT,CASSPGTSTGELFF
TRBJ1-5,TRBD1,TRBV6-5,few,TGTGCCAGCAGTTATGGGACAGACGATCAGCCCCAGCATTTT,CASSYGTDDQPQHF
TRBJ2-7,TRBD2,TRBV4-3,.,TGCGCCAGCAGCCAAGACACTAGCGGGGACTACGAGCAGTACTTC,CASSQDTSGDYEQYF
TRBJ1-2,TRBD1,TRBV5-1,.,TGCGCCAGCAGCCAGGGACAGGGTAATGGCTACACCTTC,CASSQGQGNGYTF
TRBJ1-2,TRBD1,TRBV4-1,.,TGCGCCAGCAGCCAAGATCAACAGGGGGCCGGGATCTATGGCTACACCTTC,CASSQDQQGAGIYGYTF
TRBJ1-1,TRBD1,TRBV10-1,.,TGCGCCAGCAGAAAGGGCTTCGGGACAGGGGACACTGAAGCTTTCTTT,CASRKGFGTGDTEAFF
TRBJ1-5,TRBD1,TRBV7-2,.,TGTGCCAGCAGCTTAGACAGGGGGCGCAATCAGCCCCAGCATTTT,CASSLDRGRNQPQHF
TRBJ2-3,TRBD2,TRBV10-3,.,TGTGCCATCAGTGAGCGTCTAGCGGGAGGTGCAGATACGCAGTATTTT,CAISERLAGGADTQYF
TRBJ1-1,TRBD1,TRBV27,.,TGTGCCAGCAGTTCCGGGACAGGGGACGGCGCTGAAGCTTTCTTT,CASSSGTGDGAEAFF
TRBJ1-1,.,TRBV20-1,.,TGCAGTGCTATCCCACGGGAGGAAGCTTTCTTT,CSAIPREEAFF
TRBJ2-1,TRBD2,TRBV5-4,.,TGTGCCAGCAGCAACCCGACTAGCGGGAGAAGAAATGAGCAGTTCTTC,CASSNPTSGRRNEQFF
TRBJ2-7,.,TRBV30,.,TGTGCCTGGAGTGCACTCAGGGACGAGCAGTACTTC,CAWSALRDEQYF
TRBJ2-3,.,TRBV29-1,.,TGCAGCACCCGGGTGGATACGCAGTATTTT,CSTRVDTQYF
TRBJ2-4,TRBD2,TRBV9,.,TGTGCCAGCAGTGCCGGGACTAGCGGGAGGGCAGGCATTCAGTACTTC,CASSAGTSGRAGIQYF
TRBJ2-7,TRBD1,TRBV5-1,.,TGCGCCAGCAGCTTAACGGGACAGCCCTACGAGCAGTACTTC,CASSLTGQPYEQYF
TRBJ2-2,TRBD1,TRBV5-4,.,TGTGCCAGCAGCTGGGGGACAGGGTCGTCGTCCGGGGAGCTGTTTTTT,CASSWGTGSSSGELFF